This entry features one T cell receptor beta chain sequence. This sample was included in a study of T-cell reconstitution after alpha-beta-depleted transplantation in children. It was with unique molecular identifiers that the TCRbeta library was prepared. A single record per CDR3 protein comes from TCRdb applying MiXCR to the PCR reads. The sample carries about 610,000 distinct CDR3 sequences, roughly a tenth recorded once. This sample comprised PBMCs from the stem cell graft donor, obtained from the stem cell graft. This clonotype was obtained from a human donor who donated a stem cell graft to a child with acute myeloid leukemia.

The CDR3 nucleotides read TGTGCCAGCAGTTCGGGCAGGTTCTACGAGCAGTACTTC. This gives the protein CASSSGRFYEQYF. The rearrangement uses TRBV28 and TRBJ2-7; D gene uncertain. The CDR3 consists of 13 residues. Germline values: CDR1 MDHEN, CDR2 SYDVKM. The V gene lost 4 bases and the J gene lost 3 bases, with 10 bases spanning the gap. Variable domain in full (rest from reference TRBV28 and TRBJ2-7): DVKVTQSSRYLVKRTGEKVFLECVQDMDHENMFWYRQDPGLGLRLIYFSYDVKMKEKGDIPEGYSVSREKKERFSLILESASTNQTSMYLCASSSGRFYEQYFGPGTRLTVT.